This T cell receptor beta chain emerged from a study of control samples from healthy donors and cancer patients. This CDR3 region has 12 residues. Germline assignment: CDR1 SGDLS and CDR2 YYNGEE. Trimming took off 3 bases at V and 4 bases at J, with 8 bases between the two ends. Assay used: immunoSEQ multiplex PCR; TCRdb lists only in-frame clones, some missing. This table has some 120,000 clones, approximately 94% appearing once. The sample was PBMCs. This sequence joins TRBV9 and TRBJ2-7, with D possibly TRBD2 on 5 matching bases. The receptor comes from a man aged 45-60 years with head and neck cancer. This chain's CDR3 is CASSGGGYEQYF. CDR3 in DNA: TGTGCCAGCAGCGGTGGCGGGTACGAGCAGTACTTC.